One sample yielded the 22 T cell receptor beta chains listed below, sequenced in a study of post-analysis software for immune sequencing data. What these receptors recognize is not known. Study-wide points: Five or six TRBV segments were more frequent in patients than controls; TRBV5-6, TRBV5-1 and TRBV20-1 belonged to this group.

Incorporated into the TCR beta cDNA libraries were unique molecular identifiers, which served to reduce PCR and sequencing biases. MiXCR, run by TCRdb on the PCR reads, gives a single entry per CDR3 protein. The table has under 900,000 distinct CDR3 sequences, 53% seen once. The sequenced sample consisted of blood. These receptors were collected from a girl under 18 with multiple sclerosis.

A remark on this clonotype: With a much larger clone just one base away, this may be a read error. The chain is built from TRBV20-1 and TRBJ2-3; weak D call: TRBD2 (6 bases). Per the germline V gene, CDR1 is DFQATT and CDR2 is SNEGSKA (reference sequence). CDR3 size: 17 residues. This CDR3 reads CSTRDLTRRGSTDTQYF. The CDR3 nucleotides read TGCAGTACTAGAGATTTAACTCGGCGGGGTAGCACAGATACGCAGTATTTT.

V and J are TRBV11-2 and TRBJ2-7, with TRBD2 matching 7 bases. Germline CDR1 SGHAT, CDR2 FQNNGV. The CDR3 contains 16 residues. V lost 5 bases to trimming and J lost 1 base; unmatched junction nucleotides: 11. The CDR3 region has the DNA TGTGCCAGCAGCCCCATCCCTAGCGGCAGGTCCTACGAGCAGTACTTC. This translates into CASSPIPSGRSYEQYF.

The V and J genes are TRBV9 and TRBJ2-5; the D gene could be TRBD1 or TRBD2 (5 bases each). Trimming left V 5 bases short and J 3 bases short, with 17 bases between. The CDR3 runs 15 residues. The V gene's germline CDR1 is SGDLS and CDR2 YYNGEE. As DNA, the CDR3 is TGTGCCAGCAGTCGGGGCCTACAGACCGAAGAGACCCAGTACTTC. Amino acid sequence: CASSRGLQTEETQYF.

This CDR3 is CASSLADWYRSYNEQFF. Written as DNA, the CDR3 is TGTGCCAGCAGCTTAGCGGATTGGTACCGCTCCTACAATGAGCAGTTCTTC. The gene calls are TRBV7-2 and TRBJ2-1; D not certain. The CDR3 has 17 amino acids. Germline CDR1 reads SGHTA; CDR2 reads FQGNSA. With 0 bases removed from V and 0 bases from J, the gap between germline ends came to 12 bases.

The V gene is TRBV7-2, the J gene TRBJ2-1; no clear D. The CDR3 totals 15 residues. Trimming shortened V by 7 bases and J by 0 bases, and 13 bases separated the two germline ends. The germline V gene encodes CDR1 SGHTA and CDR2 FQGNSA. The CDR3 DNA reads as TGTGCCAGCATACAAGGGCACTACTCCTACAATGAGCAGTTCTTC. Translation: CASIQGHYSYNEQFF.

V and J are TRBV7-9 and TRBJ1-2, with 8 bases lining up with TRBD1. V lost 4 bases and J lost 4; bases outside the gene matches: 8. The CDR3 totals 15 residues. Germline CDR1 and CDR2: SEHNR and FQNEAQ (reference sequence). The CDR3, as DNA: TGTGCCAGCAGCTCTTCGGACAGGGAATTCTATGGCTACACCTTC. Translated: CASSSSDREFYGYTF.

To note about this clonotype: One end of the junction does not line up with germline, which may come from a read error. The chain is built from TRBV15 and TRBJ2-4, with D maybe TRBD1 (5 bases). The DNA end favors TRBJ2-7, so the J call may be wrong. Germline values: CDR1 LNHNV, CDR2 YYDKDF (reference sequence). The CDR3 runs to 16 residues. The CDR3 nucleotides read TGTGCCGCCAGCAGAAGAGTAGGGGCTGTCGGCTACGAGCAGTACTTC. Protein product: CAASRRVGAVGYEQYF.

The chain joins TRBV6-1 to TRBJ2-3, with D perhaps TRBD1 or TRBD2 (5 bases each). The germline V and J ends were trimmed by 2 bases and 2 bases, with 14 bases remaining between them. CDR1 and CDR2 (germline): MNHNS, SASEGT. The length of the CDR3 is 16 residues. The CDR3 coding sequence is TGTGCCAGCAGTGAACCGGGACGGGATATCACAGATACGCAGTATTTT. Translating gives CASSEPGRDITDTQYF.

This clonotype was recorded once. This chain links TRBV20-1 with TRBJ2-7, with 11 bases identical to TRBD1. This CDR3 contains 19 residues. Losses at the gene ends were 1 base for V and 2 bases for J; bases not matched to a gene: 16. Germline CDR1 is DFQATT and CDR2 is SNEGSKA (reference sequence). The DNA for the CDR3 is TGCAGTGCTAGAGTCCCATGGAGCGGCACGGGACAGGGGGCCTACGAGCAGTACTTC. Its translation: CSARVPWSGTGQGAYEQYF.

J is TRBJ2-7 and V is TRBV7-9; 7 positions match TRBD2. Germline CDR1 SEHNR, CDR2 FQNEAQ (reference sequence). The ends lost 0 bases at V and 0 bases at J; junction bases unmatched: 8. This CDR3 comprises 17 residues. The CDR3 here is CASSLARLAELSYEQYF. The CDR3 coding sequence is TGTGCCAGCAGCTTAGCGCGGCTAGCGGAGCTCTCCTACGAGCAGTACTTC.

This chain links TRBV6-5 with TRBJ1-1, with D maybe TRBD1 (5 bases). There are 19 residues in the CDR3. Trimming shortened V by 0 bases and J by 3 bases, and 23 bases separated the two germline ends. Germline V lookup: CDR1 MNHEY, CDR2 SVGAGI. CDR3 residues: CASSYSPLGGGKRDTEAFF. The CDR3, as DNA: TGTGCCAGCAGTTACTCCCCCCTCGGGGGGGGTAAGCGGGACACTGAAGCTTTCTTT.

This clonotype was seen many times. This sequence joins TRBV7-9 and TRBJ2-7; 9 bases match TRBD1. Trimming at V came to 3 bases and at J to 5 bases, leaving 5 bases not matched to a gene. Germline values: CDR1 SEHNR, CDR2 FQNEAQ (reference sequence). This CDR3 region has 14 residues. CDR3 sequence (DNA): TGTGCCAGCAGCTTCGGGACAGGGTTCGACGAGCAGTACTTC. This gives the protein CASSFGTGFDEQYF.

The CDR3 loop is CASSWRGGSEQFF. The CDR3 nucleotides are TGTGCCAGTTCCTGGAGGGGTGGGAGTGAGCAGTTCTTC. J is TRBJ2-1 and V is TRBV2; D is possibly TRBD2 (6 bases). With 9 bases removed from V and 9 bases from J, the gap between germline ends came to 18 bases. The CDR3 runs 13 residues. Germline V gene data show CDR1 as SNHLY and CDR2 as FYNNEI.

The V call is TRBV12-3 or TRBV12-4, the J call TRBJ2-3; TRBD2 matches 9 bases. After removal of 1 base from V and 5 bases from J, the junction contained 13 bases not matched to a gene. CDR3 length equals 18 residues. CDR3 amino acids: CASSLGLGGRAGGDTQYF. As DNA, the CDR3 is TGTGCCAGCAGTTTAGGACTAGGCGGGAGGGCCGGTGGAGATACGCAGTATTTT.

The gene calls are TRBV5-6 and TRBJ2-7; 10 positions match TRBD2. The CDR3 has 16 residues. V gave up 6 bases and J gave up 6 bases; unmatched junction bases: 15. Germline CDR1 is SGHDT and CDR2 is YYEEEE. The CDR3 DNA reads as TGTGCCAGCACCGTGGACGGGGGACTAGCGTTTTCCGAGCAGTACTTC. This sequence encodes CASTVDGGLAFSEQYF.

The chain's CDR3 is CSAHLEGGMSRYGYTF. CDR3 sequence (DNA): TGCAGTGCTCACTTGGAGGGGGGGATGTCACGCTATGGCTACACCTTC. The gene calls are TRBV20-1 and TRBJ1-2, with a tentative D call TRBD1 (6 bases). The CDR3 loop spans 16 amino acids. Germline CDR1 DFQATT, CDR2 SNEGSKA (reference sequence). With 5 bases removed from V and 4 bases from J, the gap between germline ends came to 23 bases.

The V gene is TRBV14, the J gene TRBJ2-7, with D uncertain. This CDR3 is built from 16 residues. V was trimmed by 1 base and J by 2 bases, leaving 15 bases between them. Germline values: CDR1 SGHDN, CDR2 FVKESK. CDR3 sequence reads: CASSQGRRSRPYEQYF. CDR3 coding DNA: TGTGCCAGCAGCCAAGGAAGAAGGAGCCGGCCCTACGAGCAGTACTTC.

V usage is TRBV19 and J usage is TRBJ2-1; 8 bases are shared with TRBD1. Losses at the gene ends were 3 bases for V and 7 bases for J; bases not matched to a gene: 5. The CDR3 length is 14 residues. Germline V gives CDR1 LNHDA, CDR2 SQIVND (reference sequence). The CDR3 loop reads CASSMARGRNEQFF. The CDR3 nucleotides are TGTGCCAGTAGTATGGCCAGGGGGCGGAATGAGCAGTTCTTC. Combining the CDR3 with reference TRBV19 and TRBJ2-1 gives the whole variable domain DGGITQSPKYLFRKEGQNVTLSCEQNLNHDAMYWYRQDPGQGLRLIYYSQIVNDFQKGDIAEGYSVSREKKESFPLTVTSAQKNPTAFYLCASSMARGRNEQFFGPGTRLTVL.

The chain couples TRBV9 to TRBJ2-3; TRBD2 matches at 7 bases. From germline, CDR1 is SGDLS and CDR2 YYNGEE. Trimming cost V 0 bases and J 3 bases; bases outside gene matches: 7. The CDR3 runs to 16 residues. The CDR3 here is CASSVAGGYSTDTQYF. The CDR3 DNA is TGTGCCAGCAGCGTAGCGGGAGGATATTCTACAGATACGCAGTATTTT. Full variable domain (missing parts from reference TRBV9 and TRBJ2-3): DSGVTQTPKHLITATGQRVTLRCSPRSGDLSVYWYQQSLDQGLQFLIQYYNGEERAKGNILERFSAQQFPDLHSELNLSSLELGDSALYFCASSVAGGYSTDTQYFGPGTRLTVL.

CDR3 sequence reads: CSVGPRQQNIQYF. Written as DNA, the CDR3 is TGCAGCGTTGGGCCCCGACAGCAAAACATTCAGTACTTC. The V call is TRBV29-1, the J call TRBJ2-4, with a tentative D call TRBD1 (5 bases). From germline, CDR1 is SQVTM and CDR2 ANQGSEA. CDR3 length: 13 amino acids. V lost 4 bases and J lost 5, with 12 bases in between.

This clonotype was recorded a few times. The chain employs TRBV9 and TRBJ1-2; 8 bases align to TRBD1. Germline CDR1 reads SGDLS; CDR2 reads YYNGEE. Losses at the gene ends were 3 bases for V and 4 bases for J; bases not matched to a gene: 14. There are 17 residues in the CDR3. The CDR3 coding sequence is TGTGCCAGCAGCGAAATGACAGGGGTTTCAATGGGCTATGGCTACACCTTC. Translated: CASSEMTGVSMGYGYTF.

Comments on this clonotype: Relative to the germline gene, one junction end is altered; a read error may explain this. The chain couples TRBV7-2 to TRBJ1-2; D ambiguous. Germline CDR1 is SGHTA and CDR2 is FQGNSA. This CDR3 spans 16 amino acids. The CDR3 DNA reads TGTGCCAGCAGCTTAGCGTGGGTGGGGATCGACTACGGCTACACCTTC. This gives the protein CASSLAWVGIDYGYTF. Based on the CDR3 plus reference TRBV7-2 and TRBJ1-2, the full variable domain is GAGVSQSPSNKVTEKGKDVELRCDPISGHTALYWYRQSLGQGLEFLIYFQGNSAPDKSGLPSDRFSAERTGGSVSTLTIQRTQQEDSAVYLCASSLAWVGIDYGYTFGSGTRLTVV.